Presented here are 27 T cell receptor beta chains from one specimen sequenced in a study of T cell changes during pregnancy in multiple sclerosis. Measured with immunoSEQ multiplex PCR; TCRdb has only the in-frame clones, and not every one. The data hold 55,000 to 70,000 clones, with 85% to 95% observed a single time. The source was CD8+ T cells from peripheral blood mononuclear cells, collected in the third trimester of pregnancy. These receptors came from a female donor in good health, enrolled as a control in a pregnancy study.

J is TRBJ1-2 and V is TRBV6-4; a weak D match, TRBD1 (6 bases). CDR1 and CDR2 from the germline V gene are MRHNA and SNTAGT. V shed 5 bases and J shed 3 bases, with 19 bases lying between them. CDR3 length: 16 amino acids. The CDR3: CASSQGPEPPDYGYTF. In DNA, the CDR3 is TGTGCCAGCAGTCAGGGGCCCGAACCCCCGGACTATGGCTACACCTTC.

The gene calls are TRBV7-2 and TRBJ2-1, with D uncertain. With 4 bases removed from V and 9 bases from J, the gap between germline ends came to 7 bases. The length of the CDR3 is 11 residues. CDR1 and CDR2 (germline): SGHTA, FQGNSA. CDR3 nucleotide sequence: TGTGCCAGCAGCTCGGCAGGTGAGCAGTTCTTC. Its translation is CASSSAGEQFF. Full variable domain (missing parts from reference TRBV7-2 and TRBJ2-1): GAGVSQSPSNKVTEKGKDVELRCDPISGHTALYWYRQSLGQGLEFLIYFQGNSAPDKSGLPSDRFSAERTGGSVSTLTIQRTQQEDSAVYLCASSSAGEQFFGPGTRLTVL.

The chain carries TRBV27 and TRBJ2-1, with 11 positions matching TRBD2. Germline CDR1 reads MNHEY; CDR2 reads SMNVEV (reference sequence). The CDR3 is 16 amino acids. V dropped 6 bases and J dropped 9; count of bases not matched to a gene: 13. The CDR3 DNA reads as TGTGCCAGCAGCCGGGCCGATAGCGGGGGGGCCAGTGAGCAGTTCTTC. Amino acids: CASSRADSGGASEQFF.

This CDR3 is CASSQERYGYTF. For the CDR3, the DNA is TGTGCCAGCAGCCAAGAGCGATATGGCTACACCTTC. The chain carries TRBV14 and TRBJ1-2; D gene unclear. With 0 bases removed from V and 5 bases from J, the gap between germline ends came to 4 bases. The CDR3 is 12 residues long. The V gene's germline CDR1 is SGHDN and CDR2 FVKESK.

The V call is TRBV27, the J call TRBJ2-7; maybe TRBD1 (5 bases). This CDR3 comprises 14 residues. With 0 bases removed from V and 1 base from J, the gap between germline ends came to 7 bases. Germline lookup yields CDR1 MNHEY and CDR2 SMNVEV (reference sequence). CDR3 bases: TGTGCCAGCAGTTTATCAGGGGTTTCCTACGAGCAGTACTTC. Residues: CASSLSGVSYEQYF.

This rearrangement joins TRBV27 to TRBJ1-2; tentatively, D is TRBD1 (5 bases). CDR1 is MNHEY, CDR2 SMNVEV, per germline (reference sequence). This CDR3 contains 17 residues. Trimming left V 4 bases short and J 2 bases short, with 20 bases between. CDR3 coding DNA: TGTGCCAGCAGTTCTGGAGGGGAGGGTGGTTCGAACTATGGCTACACCTTC. It encodes CASSSGGEGGSNYGYTF.

This chain joins TRBV29-1 and TRBJ2-3; D perhaps matches TRBD2 (5 bases). Germline V gene sequence: CDR1 SQVTM, CDR2 ANQGSEA. V was shortened by 0 bases and J by 2 bases, with 12 bases between the two germline ends. The CDR3 has 15 amino acids. The CDR3 DNA sequence: TGCAGCGTTGAAGATCCGGGAAGGGTCACAGATACGCAGTATTTT. The encoded protein is CSVEDPGRVTDTQYF.

This sequence joins TRBV4-3 and TRBJ2-1; weak D call: TRBD1 (5 bases). Per germline, CDR1 LGHNA and CDR2 YSLEER. V was clipped by 2 bases and J by 4 bases, with 12 bases between them. The CDR3 covers 15 residues. CDR3 sequence reads: CASSQSYDRYNEQFF. Written as DNA, the CDR3 is TGCGCCAGCAGCCAAAGCTACGACAGATACAATGAGCAGTTCTTC.

The sample holds one count of this clone. The rearrangement joins TRBV4-3 to TRBJ2-5; 8 bases map to TRBD2. Trimming removed 1 base from V and 9 bases from J; junction bases left unmatched: 22. Germline V gene lookup returns CDR1 LGHNA and CDR2 YSLEER. This CDR3 region has 19 residues. As DNA, the CDR3 is TGCGCCAGCAGCCAAGGGGGTCCCAGGCGGGGGGTCCCCACTGGGGCCCAGTACTTC. Its protein product is CASSQGGPRRGVPTGAQYF.

This chain links TRBV4-2 with TRBJ2-7; 9 bases fit TRBD2. The germline V gene encodes CDR1 LGHNA and CDR2 YNFKEQ. CDR3 size: 15 residues. The V segment lost 4 bases and the J segment 3 bases; nucleotides outside the gene matches: 7. The CDR3 DNA reads as TGTGCCAGCAGCCCCCCCGGGACTAGCAGCTACGAGCAGTACTTC. It encodes CASSPPGTSSYEQYF.

The chain is built from TRBV30 and TRBJ2-7; 12 bases map to TRBD1. The CDR3 covers 14 residues. CDR1 and CDR2 (germline): GTSNPN, SVGIG (reference sequence). Losses at the gene ends were 3 bases for V and 7 bases for J; bases not matched to a gene: 7. This CDR3 reads CAWSPGTGGEEQYF. CDR3 sequence (DNA): TGTGCCTGGAGCCCCGGGACAGGGGGCGAGGAGCAGTACTTC.

This chain connects TRBV9 to TRBJ1-4, with D perhaps TRBD1 (6 bases). CDR1 SGDLS and CDR2 YYNGEE come from the germline V gene. This CDR3 has 17 amino acids. Trimming pared 0 bases from V and 0 bases from J, leaving 12 bases between. The CDR3 region has the DNA TGTGCCAGCAGCGTAGATTGGACAGCAGCAACTAATGAAAAACTGTTTTTT. Translation gives CASSVDWTAATNEKLFF.

V usage is TRBV7-9 and J usage is TRBJ2-7, with a possible D match to TRBD1 (6 bases). Germline V gene lookup returns CDR1 SEHNR and CDR2 FQNEAQ (reference sequence). Trimming removed 5 bases from V and 4 bases from J, with 15 bases in between. The CDR3 contains 14 residues. In nucleotides, the CDR3 is TGTGCCAGCAGCCCCTGGCAGGGGATATACGAGCAGTACTTC. Its translation is CASSPWQGIYEQYF.

The CDR3 spells CATSETSGLDTQYF. The CDR3 nucleotides are TGTGCCACCAGCGAGACGAGCGGGCTGGATACGCAGTATTTT. The chain employs TRBV15 and TRBJ2-3; maybe TRBD2 (6 bases). The CDR3 consists of 14 residues. CDR1 and CDR2 from the germline V gene are LNHNV and YYDKDF (reference sequence). V was cut by 5 bases and J by 6 bases, with 15 bases left in between.

CDR3 nucleotides: TGTGCCAGCAGTCCCGGGGACAGGGGGCTGGACAATGAGCAGTTCTTC. Residues: CASSPGDRGLDNEQFF. The J gene is TRBJ2-1, the V gene TRBV27, with 12 bases that match TRBD1. This CDR3 has 16 amino acids. CDR1 and CDR2 (germline): MNHEY, SMNVEV (reference sequence). The V segment lost 5 bases and the J segment 5 bases; nucleotides outside the gene matches: 7.

This chain links TRBV27 with TRBJ1-2; 9 positions match TRBD1. V shed 6 bases, J shed 5 bases, and the junction held 10 bases outside the gene matches. CDR1 is MNHEY, CDR2 SMNVEV, per germline (reference sequence). CDR3 size: 15 residues. CDR3 amino acids: CASSYGQGSGYGYTF. The CDR3 DNA reads TGTGCCAGCAGCTACGGACAGGGGTCGGGATATGGCTACACCTTC.

The chain links TRBV6-1 to TRBJ2-1; D remains ambiguous. V was pared by 4 bases and J by 0 bases, with 7 bases between. The germline V gene has CDR1 MNHNS and CDR2 SASEGT. The CDR3 is made up of 14 amino acids. CDR3 sequence (DNA): TGTGCCAGCAGTGGACCGGGCTCCTACAATGAGCAGTTCTTC. This gives the protein CASSGPGSYNEQFF.

The chain links TRBV6-6 to TRBJ2-3; 7 bases align to TRBD1. The CDR3 has 16 amino acids. After removal of 6 bases from V and 3 bases from J, the junction contained 12 bases not matched to a gene. Looked up from germline, CDR1 is MNHNY and CDR2 is SVGAGI (reference sequence). DNA of the CDR3: TGTGCCAGCAGGCACGGGAAACAGGGGCTAACAGATACGCAGTATTTT. It translates to CASRHGKQGLTDTQYF.

The V call is TRBV5-1, the J call TRBJ2-1; the D gene is possibly TRBD1 (5 bases). Per the germline V gene, CDR1 is SGHRS and CDR2 is YFSETQ. The CDR3 length is 15 residues. Trimming took 4 bases from V and 0 from J, leaving 11 bases between them. The CDR3 loop reads CASSTTVSSYNEQFF. CDR3 coding DNA: TGCGCCAGCAGCACGACAGTATCCTCCTACAATGAGCAGTTCTTC.

This clone was seen only once. The chain joins TRBV7-9 to TRBJ2-7; TRBD1 agrees at 12 bases. CDR1 is SEHNR and CDR2 is FQNEAQ in the germline V gene (reference sequence). The CDR3 sequence is 18 residues long. Trimming took 4 bases from V and 4 from J; bases not matched to a gene: 14. The CDR3 protein is CASSSEHLGTGGRYEQYF. The CDR3 DNA reads TGTGCCAGCAGCTCCGAGCATCTTGGGACAGGGGGCCGTTACGAGCAGTACTTC.

This clone was counted between two and nine times. V and J are TRBV30 and TRBJ2-7, with a weak D call TRBD1 (6 bases). V was cut by 0 bases and J by 5 bases, with 11 bases left in between. This CDR3 has 13 residues. Germline V CDR1 and CDR2: GTSNPN, SVGIG (reference sequence). The CDR3 coding sequence is TGTGCCTGGAGTGTAAAGGGGGAGAACGAGCAGTACTTC. Its protein is CAWSVKGENEQYF.

The CDR3 sequence is CASSQRQGAFTEAFF. DNA for the CDR3: TGTGCCAGCAGCCAACGACAGGGGGCTTTCACTGAAGCTTTCTTT. J is TRBJ1-1 and V is TRBV7-2; 10 bases map to TRBD1. With V trimmed by 5 bases and J by 4 bases, 7 bases remained unmatched. This CDR3 spans 15 amino acids. Germline V gene lookup returns CDR1 SGHTA and CDR2 FQGNSA. The whole variable domain, filled in from reference TRBV7-2 and TRBJ1-1, reads GAGVSQSPSNKVTEKGKDVELRCDPISGHTALYWYRQSLGQGLEFLIYFQGNSAPDKSGLPSDRFSAERTGGSVSTLTIQRTQQEDSAVYLCASSQRQGAFTEAFFGQGTRLTVV.

J is TRBJ2-5 and V is TRBV6-1; D is possibly TRBD1 (5 bases). This CDR3 comprises 14 residues. V shed 3 bases and J shed 2 bases, with 10 bases lying between them. The germline V gene has CDR1 MNHNS and CDR2 SASEGT. DNA for the CDR3: TGTGCCAGCAGTGAGGGGCCGAGACAAGAGACCCAGTACTTC. It specifies CASSEGPRQETQYF.

This chain connects TRBV5-4 to TRBJ2-7; 10 bases align to TRBD1. There are 16 residues in the CDR3. J gave up 6 bases and V 0 bases, and 9 bases lay outside the gene matches. CDR1 SGHNT and CDR2 YYREEE come from the germline V gene (reference sequence). The CDR3 nucleotides read TGTGCCAGCAGCTTGGGGGACAGGGGAATCATTAGCGAGCAGTACTTC. Translating gives CASSLGDRGIISEQYF.

This rearrangement joins TRBV4-3 to TRBJ1-2; possibly TRBD1 for D (6 bases). The germline V gene encodes CDR1 LGHNA and CDR2 YSLEER. Between the trimmed V and J ends, which lost 0 bases and 4 bases, there was a span of 12 bases. CDR3 length: 15 amino acids. The CDR3 is CASSQDQGHAYGYTF. CDR3 DNA sequence: TGCGCCAGCAGCCAAGATCAGGGGCATGCCTATGGCTACACCTTC.

This sequence joins TRBV5-6 and TRBJ1-4; D remains unclear. Looked up from germline, CDR1 is SGHDT and CDR2 is YYEEEE. Between the trimmed V and J ends, which lost 4 bases and 3 bases, there was a span of 16 bases. CDR3 size: 16 residues. In DNA form, the CDR3 reads TGTGCCAGCAGCCTTTCCGCCCCGGGATCTAATGAAAAACTGTTTTTT. The encoded protein is CASSLSAPGSNEKLFF.

This rearrangement joins TRBV7-9 to TRBJ2-1, with D maybe TRBD1 (5 bases). V was pared by 3 bases and J by 4 bases, with 19 bases between. Germline V gene data show CDR1 as SEHNR and CDR2 as FQNEAQ (reference sequence). The CDR3 sequence is 17 residues long. The CDR3 protein is CASSFVYPGLVYNEQFF. The CDR3 bases are TGTGCCAGCAGCTTCGTTTATCCAGGGCTGGTTTACAATGAGCAGTTCTTC.